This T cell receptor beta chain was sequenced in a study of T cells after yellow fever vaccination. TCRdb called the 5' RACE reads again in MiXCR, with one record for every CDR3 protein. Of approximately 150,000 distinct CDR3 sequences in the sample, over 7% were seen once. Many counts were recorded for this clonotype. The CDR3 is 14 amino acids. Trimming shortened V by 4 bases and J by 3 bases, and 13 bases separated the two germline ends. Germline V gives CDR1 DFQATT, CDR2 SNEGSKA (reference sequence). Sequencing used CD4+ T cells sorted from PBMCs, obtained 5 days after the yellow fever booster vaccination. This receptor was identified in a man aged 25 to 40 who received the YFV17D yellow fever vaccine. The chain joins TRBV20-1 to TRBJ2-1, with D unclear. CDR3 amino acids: CSATERGYYNEQFF. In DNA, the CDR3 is TGCAGTGCTACTGAGCGAGGATACTACAATGAGCAGTTCTTC.